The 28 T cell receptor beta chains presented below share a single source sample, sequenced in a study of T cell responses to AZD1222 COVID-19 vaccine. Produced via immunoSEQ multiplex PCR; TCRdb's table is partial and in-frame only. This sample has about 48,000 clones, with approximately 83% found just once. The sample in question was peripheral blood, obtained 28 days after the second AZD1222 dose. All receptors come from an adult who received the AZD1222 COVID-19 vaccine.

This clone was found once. CDR3 DNA sequence: TGTGCCAGCAGTCAAAGAACTACAGACAATGAGCAGTTCTTC. Its protein product is CASSQRTTDNEQFF. The J gene is TRBJ2-1, the V gene TRBV4-2; no firm D call. The germline V gene has CDR1 LGHNA and CDR2 YNFKEQ. Trimming took off 6 bases at V and 5 bases at J, with 14 bases between the two ends. The CDR3 is 14 residues long.

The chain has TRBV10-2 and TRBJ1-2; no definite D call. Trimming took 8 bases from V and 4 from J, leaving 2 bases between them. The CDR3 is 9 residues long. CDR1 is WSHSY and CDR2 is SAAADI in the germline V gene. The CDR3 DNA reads TGCGCCAGCGGCTATGGCTACACCTTC. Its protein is CASGYGYTF.

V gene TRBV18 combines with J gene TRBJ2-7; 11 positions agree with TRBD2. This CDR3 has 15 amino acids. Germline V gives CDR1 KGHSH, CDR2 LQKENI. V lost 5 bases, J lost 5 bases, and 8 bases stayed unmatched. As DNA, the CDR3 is TGTGCCAGCTCATCGGAACTAGCGGGAGTCGACGAGCAGTACTTC. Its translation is CASSSELAGVDEQYF.

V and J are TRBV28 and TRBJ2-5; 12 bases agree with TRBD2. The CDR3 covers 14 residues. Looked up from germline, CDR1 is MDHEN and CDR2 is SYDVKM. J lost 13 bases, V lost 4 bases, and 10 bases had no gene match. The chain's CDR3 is CASSSPGLAGPGYF. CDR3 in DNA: TGTGCCAGCAGTTCGCCGGGACTAGCGGGTCCAGGGTACTTC.

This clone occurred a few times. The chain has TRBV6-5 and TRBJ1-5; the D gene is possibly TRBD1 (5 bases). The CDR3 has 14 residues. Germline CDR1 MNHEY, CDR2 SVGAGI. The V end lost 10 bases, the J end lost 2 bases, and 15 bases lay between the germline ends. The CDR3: CANNGASGNQPQHF. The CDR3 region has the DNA TGTGCCAACAATGGGGCGTCGGGCAATCAGCCCCAGCATTTT.

CDR3: CATGLTQRNEQFF. CDR3 coding DNA: TGTGCCACCGGGCTGACACAACGGAATGAGCAGTTCTTC. The genes are TRBV24-1 and TRBJ2-1; no definite D call. V was trimmed by 9 bases and J by 7 bases, leaving 15 bases between them. The CDR3 is 13 residues long. Germline values: CDR1 KGHDR, CDR2 SFDVKD.

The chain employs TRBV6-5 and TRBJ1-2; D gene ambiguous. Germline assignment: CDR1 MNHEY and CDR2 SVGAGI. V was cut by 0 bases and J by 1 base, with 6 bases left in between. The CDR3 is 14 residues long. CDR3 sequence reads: CASSYSAVNYGYTF. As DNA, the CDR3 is TGTGCCAGCAGTTACTCGGCAGTTAACTATGGCTACACCTTC.

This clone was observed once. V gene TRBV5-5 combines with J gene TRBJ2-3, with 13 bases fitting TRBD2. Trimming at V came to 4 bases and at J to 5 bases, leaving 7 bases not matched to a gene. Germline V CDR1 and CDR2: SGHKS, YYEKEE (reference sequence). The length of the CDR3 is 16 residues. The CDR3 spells CASSPTSGRARDTQYF. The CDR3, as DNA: TGTGCCAGCAGCCCAACTAGCGGGAGGGCGAGAGATACGCAGTATTTT.

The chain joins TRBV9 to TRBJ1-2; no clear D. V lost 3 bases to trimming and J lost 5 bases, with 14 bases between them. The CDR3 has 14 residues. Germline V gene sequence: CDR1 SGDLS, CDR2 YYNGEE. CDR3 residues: CASSADPSAYGYTF. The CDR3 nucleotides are TGTGCCAGCAGCGCCGATCCTTCAGCATATGGCTACACCTTC.

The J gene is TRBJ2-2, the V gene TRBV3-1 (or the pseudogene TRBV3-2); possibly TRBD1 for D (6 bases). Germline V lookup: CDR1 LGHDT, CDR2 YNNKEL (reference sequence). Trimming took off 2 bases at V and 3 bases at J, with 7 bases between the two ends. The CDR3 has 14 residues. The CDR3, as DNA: TGTGCCAGCAGCCAACCAGGGGACACCGGGGAGCTGTTTTTT. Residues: CASSQPGDTGELFF.

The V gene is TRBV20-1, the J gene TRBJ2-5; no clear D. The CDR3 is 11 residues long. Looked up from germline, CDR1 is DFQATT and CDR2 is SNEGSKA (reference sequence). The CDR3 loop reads CSCLKAGTQYF. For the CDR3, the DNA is TGCAGCTGCCTGAAGGCTGGGACCCAGTACTTC.

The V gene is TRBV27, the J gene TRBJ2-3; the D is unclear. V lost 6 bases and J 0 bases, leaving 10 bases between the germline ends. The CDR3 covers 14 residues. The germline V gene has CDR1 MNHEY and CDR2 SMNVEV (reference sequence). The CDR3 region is CASSVFTSTDTQYF. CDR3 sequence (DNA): TGTGCCAGCAGCGTTTTCACTAGCACAGATACGCAGTATTTT.

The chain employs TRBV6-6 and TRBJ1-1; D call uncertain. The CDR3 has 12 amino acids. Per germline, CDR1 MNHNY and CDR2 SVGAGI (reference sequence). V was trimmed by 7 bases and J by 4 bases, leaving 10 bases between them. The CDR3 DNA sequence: TGTGCCAGCACTGGTCTGGGCACTGAAGCTTTCTTT. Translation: CASTGLGTEAFF.

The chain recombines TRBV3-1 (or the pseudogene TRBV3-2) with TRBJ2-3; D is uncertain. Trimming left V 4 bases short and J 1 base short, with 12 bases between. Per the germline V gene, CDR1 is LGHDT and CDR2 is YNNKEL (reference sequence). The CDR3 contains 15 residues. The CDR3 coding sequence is TGTGCCAGCAGCCCCATGGCCCTGGGCACAGATACGCAGTATTTT. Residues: CASSPMALGTDTQYF.

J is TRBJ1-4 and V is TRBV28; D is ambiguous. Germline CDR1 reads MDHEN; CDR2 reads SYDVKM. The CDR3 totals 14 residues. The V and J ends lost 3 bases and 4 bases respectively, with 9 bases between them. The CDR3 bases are TGTGCCAGCAGTTTCCTCAGCGGTAATGAAAAACTGTTTTTT. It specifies CASSFLSGNEKLFF.

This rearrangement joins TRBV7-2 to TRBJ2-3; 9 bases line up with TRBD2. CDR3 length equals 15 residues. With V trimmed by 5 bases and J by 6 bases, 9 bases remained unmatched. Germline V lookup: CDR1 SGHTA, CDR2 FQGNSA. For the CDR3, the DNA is TGTGCCAGCAGCAAGACTAGCGGAGCAAGGGATACGCAGTATTTT. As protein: CASSKTSGARDTQYF.

The CDR3 region has the DNA TGTGCCAGCAGTTACCGTCTGAACACTGAAGCTTTCTTT. It encodes CASSYRLNTEAFF. The rearrangement uses TRBV6-2 or TRBV6-3 and TRBJ1-1; D unresolved. Germline CDR1 and CDR2: MNHEY and SVGEGT. V gave up 2 bases and J gave up 0 bases, with 4 bases separating them. The CDR3 is 13 residues long.

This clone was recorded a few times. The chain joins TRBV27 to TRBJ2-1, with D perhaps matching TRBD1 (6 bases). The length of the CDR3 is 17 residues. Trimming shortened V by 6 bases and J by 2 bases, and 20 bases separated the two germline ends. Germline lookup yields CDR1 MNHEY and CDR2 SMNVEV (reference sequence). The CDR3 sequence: CASRLAWGLATYNEQFF. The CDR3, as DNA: TGTGCCAGCAGGCTAGCATGGGGGCTAGCCACCTACAATGAGCAGTTCTTC.

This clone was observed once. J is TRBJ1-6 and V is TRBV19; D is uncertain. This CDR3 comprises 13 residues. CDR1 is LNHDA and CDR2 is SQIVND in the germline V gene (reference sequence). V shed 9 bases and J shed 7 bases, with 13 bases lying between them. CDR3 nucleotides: TGTGCCAGCCGGGCCCAGGTGAATTCACCCCTCCACTTT. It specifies CASRAQVNSPLHF.

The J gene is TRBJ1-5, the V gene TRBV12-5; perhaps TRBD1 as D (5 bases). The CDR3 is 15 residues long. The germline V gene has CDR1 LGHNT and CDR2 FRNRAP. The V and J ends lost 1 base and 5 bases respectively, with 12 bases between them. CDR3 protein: CASGLGGTVDQPQHF. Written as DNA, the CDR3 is TGTGCTAGTGGTTTGGGAGGGACGGTCGATCAGCCCCAGCATTTT.

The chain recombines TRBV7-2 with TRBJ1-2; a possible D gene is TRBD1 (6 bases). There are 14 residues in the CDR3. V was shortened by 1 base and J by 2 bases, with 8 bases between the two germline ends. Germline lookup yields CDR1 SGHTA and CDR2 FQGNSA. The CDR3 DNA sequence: TGTGCCAGCAGCTTAGGGACAGAAAACTATGGCTACACCTTC. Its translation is CASSLGTENYGYTF.

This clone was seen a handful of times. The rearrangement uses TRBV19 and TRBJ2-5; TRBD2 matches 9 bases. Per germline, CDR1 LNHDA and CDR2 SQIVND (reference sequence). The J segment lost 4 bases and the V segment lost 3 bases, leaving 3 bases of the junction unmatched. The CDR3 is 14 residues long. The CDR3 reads CASSMGTSRETQYF. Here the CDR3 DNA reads TGTGCCAGTAGTATGGGGACTAGCCGAGAGACCCAGTACTTC.

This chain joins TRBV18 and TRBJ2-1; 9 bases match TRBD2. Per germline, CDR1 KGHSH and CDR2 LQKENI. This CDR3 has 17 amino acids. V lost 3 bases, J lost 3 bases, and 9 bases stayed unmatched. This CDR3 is CASSPRAASGIYNEQFF. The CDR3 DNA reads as TGTGCCAGCTCACCGCGGGCGGCTAGCGGGATCTACAATGAGCAGTTCTTC.

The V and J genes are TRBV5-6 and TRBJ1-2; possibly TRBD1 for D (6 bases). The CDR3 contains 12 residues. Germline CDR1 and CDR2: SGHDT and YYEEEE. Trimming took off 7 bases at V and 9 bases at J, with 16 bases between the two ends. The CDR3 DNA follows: TGTGCCAGCGGCGGTGGGGGCCAGAGCTACACCTTC. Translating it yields CASGGGGQSYTF.

The CDR3 DNA follows: TGTGCCAGCAGTGAGGCTCCCTACGAGCAGTACTTC. This encodes CASSEAPYEQYF. The chain recombines TRBV2 with TRBJ2-7, with D unclear. CDR3 size: 12 residues. CDR1 SNHLY and CDR2 FYNNEI come from the germline V gene. Trimming pared 3 bases from V and 2 bases from J, leaving 5 bases between.

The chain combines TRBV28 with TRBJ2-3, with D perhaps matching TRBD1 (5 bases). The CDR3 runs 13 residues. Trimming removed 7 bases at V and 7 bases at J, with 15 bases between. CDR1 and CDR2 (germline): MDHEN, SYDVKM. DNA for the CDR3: TGTGCCAGCATTCCCCCAGGGAAATATACGCAGTATTTT. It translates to CASIPPGKYTQYF.

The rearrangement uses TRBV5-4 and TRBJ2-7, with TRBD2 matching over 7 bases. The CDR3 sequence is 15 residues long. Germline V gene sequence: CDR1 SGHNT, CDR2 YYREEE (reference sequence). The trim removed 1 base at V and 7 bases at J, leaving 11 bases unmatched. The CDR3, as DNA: TGTGCCAGCAGCTTGAAGCAGGGAGGGGCTCGGGAGCAGTACTTC. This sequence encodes CASSLKQGGAREQYF.

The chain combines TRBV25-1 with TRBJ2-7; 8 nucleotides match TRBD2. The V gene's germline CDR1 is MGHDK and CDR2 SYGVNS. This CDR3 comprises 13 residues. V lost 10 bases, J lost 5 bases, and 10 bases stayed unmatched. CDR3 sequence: CATAGGGVDEQYF. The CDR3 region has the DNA TGTGCCACCGCGGGGGGAGGGGTCGACGAGCAGTACTTC.